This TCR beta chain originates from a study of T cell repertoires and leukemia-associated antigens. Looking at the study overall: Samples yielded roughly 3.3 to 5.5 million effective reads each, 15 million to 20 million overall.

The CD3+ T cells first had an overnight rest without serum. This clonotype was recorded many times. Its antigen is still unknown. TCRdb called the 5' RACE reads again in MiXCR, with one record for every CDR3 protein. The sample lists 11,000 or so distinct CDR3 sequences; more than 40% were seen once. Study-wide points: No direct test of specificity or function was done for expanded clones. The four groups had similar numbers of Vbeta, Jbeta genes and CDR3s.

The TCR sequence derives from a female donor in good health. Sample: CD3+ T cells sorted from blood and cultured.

The CDR3 loop is CASSQFRINTGELFF. Written as DNA, the CDR3 is TGTGCCAGCAGCCAATTCCGAATCAACACCGGGGAGCTGTTTTTT. The chain couples TRBV12-3 or TRBV12-4 to TRBJ2-2; D is uncertain. The CDR3 is 15 residues long. The ends were cut back, 6 bases at V and 2 bases at J, with 13 bases in the middle.